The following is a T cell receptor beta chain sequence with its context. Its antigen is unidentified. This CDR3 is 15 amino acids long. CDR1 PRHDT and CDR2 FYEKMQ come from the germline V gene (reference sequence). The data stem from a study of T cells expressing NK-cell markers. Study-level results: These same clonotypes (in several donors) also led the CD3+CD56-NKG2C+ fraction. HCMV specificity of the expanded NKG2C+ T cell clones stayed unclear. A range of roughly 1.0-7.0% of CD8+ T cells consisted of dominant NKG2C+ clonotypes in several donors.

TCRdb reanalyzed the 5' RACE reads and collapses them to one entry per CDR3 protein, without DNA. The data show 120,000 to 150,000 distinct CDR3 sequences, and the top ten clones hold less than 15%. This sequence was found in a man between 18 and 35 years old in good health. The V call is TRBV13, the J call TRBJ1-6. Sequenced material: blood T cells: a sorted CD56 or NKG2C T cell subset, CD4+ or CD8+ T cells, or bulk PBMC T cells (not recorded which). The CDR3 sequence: CASSSLLERGSPLHF.